Listed below are T cell receptor beta chains from one sample, sequenced in a study of T cell changes during pregnancy in multiple sclerosis. This table comes from immunoSEQ multiplex PCR, and its TCRdb copy is limited to in-frame clones, with some not included. This sample has 20,000 to 25,000 clones, with more than 75% found just once. This specimen was CD8+ T cells from peripheral blood mononuclear cells, taken after pregnancy. All receptors derive from a female donor with multiple sclerosis, enrolled in a pregnancy study. Each CDR3 is given without its conserved first and last residue. The D gene is left open where the match is weak. Rows give clone size only sometimes, using once, few, many, or a class for an expanded clone.

>TRBV28|once|TRBJ2-3|-
ASSLMRSSTDTQY
>TRBV19|-|TRBJ1-5|-
ASSISAGVVGQPQH
>TRBV5-4|-|TRBJ1-1|-
ASRRSRRSTEAF
>TRBV6-1|-|TRBJ1-1|TRBD1
ASSGVSGGMSTEAF
>TRBV30|-|TRBJ2-2|TRBD2
AWSDGRESGELF
>TRBV4-3|-|TRBJ2-7|TRBD1
ASSQDLGVWTGANEQY
>TRBV5-6|-|TRBJ1-4|TRBD1
ASSLQGGDEKLF
>TRBV2|-|TRBJ2-7|-
ASTPTADHFISYEQY
>TRBV7-9|-|TRBJ2-1|TRBD2
ASSSWTSGTCNEQF
>TRBV30|once|TRBJ2-2|-
AWKSGTADTGELF
>TRBV19|-|TRBJ1-5|TRBD1
ASSPPRQGNQPQH
>TRBV7-9|-|TRBJ2-3|-
ASSFGQFPKGDTQY
>TRBV27|-|TRBJ2-7|-
ASSLGATYEQY
>TRBV6-5|-|TRBJ1-5|-
ASSYSAGSNQPQH
>TRBV19|-|TRBJ2-5|-
ASSIRDNQETQY
>TRBV16|-|TRBJ1-2|-
ASSHPTDSYGYT
>TRBV5-5|-|TRBJ2-7|-
ASSLAAYEQY
>TRBV4-3|-|TRBJ2-2|TRBD1
ASSQKDAGTALTGELF
>TRBV19|-|TRBJ2-7|TRBD1
ASSINRKPGQPFYEQY
>TRBV6-5|-|TRBJ2-1|-
ASSPPGNEQF
>TRBV6-4|-|TRBJ2-3|TRBD2
ASSEFAGGADTQY
>TRBV7-5|-|TRBJ2-7|-
VRSRRREGRDEQY
>TRBV2|-|TRBJ2-1|TRBD2
ASKPPGLAGYNEQF
>TRBV19|-|TRBJ2-7|TRBD2
ASSGVAGDEQY
>TRBV7-2|-|TRBJ1-2|TRBD1
ASSLLTGNYGYT
>TRBV5-6|-|TRBJ2-7|-
ASSSGPGYEQY
>TRBV29-1|-|TRBJ2-7|TRBD1
SVEGQSSYEQY
>TRBV7-3|-|TRBJ2-2|-
ASSLTGANTGELF
>TRBV28|-|TRBJ2-7|-
ASSLASAEGYEQY
>TRBV27|-|TRBJ2-7|-
ASSPLYPYEQY
>TRBV4-1|-|TRBJ2-7|-
ASSQDQGSYEQY
>TRBV6-6|-|TRBJ2-5|-
ASSDSNAGETQY
>TRBV15|-|TRBJ1-3|-
ATSAGREGPGNTIY
>TRBV4-1|once|TRBJ1-5|-
ASSPLGEGRNQPQH
>TRBV28|-|TRBJ1-3|TRBD1
ASTTGQGNTIY
>TRBV10-1|few|TRBJ2-2|TRBD2
ASSEGTSDTGELF
>TRBV28|-|TRBJ2-7|-
ASSSDRIPYEQY
>TRBV6-4|few|TRBJ2-3|-
ASSEASTDTQY
>TRBV6-5|-|TRBJ2-7|-
ASSKGQTRYEQY
>TRBV7-9|-|TRBJ2-5|-
ASSLAQGPQETQY
>TRBV5-1|once|TRBJ2-2|TRBD2
ASSLPGLAGLTGELF
>TRBV28|once|TRBJ2-2|TRBD2
ASRFSGWDTGELF
>TRBV5-1|-|TRBJ2-7|TRBD1
ASSLVRDRVIAEQY
>TRBV9|-|TRBJ1-4|TRBD1
ASSARTGNEKLF
>TRBV5-6|-|TRBJ2-1|-
ASSTSSSAYNEQF
>TRBV29-1|-|TRBJ1-4|TRBD1
SVVGLGQGGEKLF
>TRBV5-4|-|TRBJ1-2|-
ASSLGQAVNYGYT
>TRBV2|-|TRBJ2-7|TRBD1
ASRQGTDNLYEQY